This T cell receptor (beta chain) was obtained from a study of cytomegalovirus exposure and HLA in healthy donors. About the study: As released early, the data held around 80 million unique TCRs from HLA-typed donors.

General observations from the study: In a later analysis, productive TCRs from donors in an Asian-associated ancestry cluster reportedly carried fewer N-insertions than the cohort mean. Some segments of the V type, notably TRBV6-2 and TRBV6-3, were excluded as indistinguishable. Relative to equally common others, HLA-associated TCR beta chains showed greater clonal expansion in a later analysis.

Points on this clone: The antigen is not known.

Germline V gene data show CDR1 as MDHEN and CDR2 as SYDVKM. V dropped 6 bases and J dropped 6 bases, with 6 bases sitting between them. This CDR3 has 11 residues. The PCR made use of 60 Vbeta and 13 Jbeta primers. Clones were sequenced by immunoSEQ multiplex PCR, and TCRdb holds only the in-frame ones, with some missing. This sample has over 100,000 clones, with 65% to 90% found just once. This TCR was sampled from a woman in her 30s in good health and CMV-seronegative. This chain connects TRBV28 to TRBJ2-1, with D hard to call. The sample taken for sequencing was PBMCs. The CDR3: CASSTVNEQFF. The DNA of the CDR3 is TGTGCCAGCAGCACTGTCAATGAGCAGTTCTTC.